This T cell receptor beta chain was captured by sequencing in a study of blood T cell repertoires in COVID-19. Study information: Samples representing acute and convalescent COVID-19 were sourced from the United States, Italy and Spain. Sources were T cells, B-cell-depleted T cells, or PBMCs; the material itself was cDNA or gDNA.

Per the study methods: It was from reference gene primer amplification that nucleated cell counts were estimated. The protocol was immunoSEQ multiplex PCR, while the TCRdb copy is restricted to in-frame clones and leaves out a portion. The V and J calls and the clone size are those of that table, but D and trimming were determined from the DNA. The sample lists almost 300,000 clones, about 87% occurring once. The table lists this clone with a few counts. Per the germline V gene, CDR1 is MDHEN and CDR2 is SYDVKM. V was clipped by 2 bases and J by 6 bases, with 7 bases between them. The CDR3 extends over 13 amino acids.

The chain uses TRBV28 and TRBJ2-2; D is perhaps TRBD1 (6 bases). This TCR derives from a man aged 65 to 79 with acute or convalescent COVID-19. The specimen was peripheral blood. CDR3 sequence (DNA): TGTGCCAGCAGTTTACAGGGGTCCGGGGAGCTGTTTTTT. Translating gives CASSLQGSGELFF.